This T cell receptor beta chain was recovered during a study of shared clonotypes between healthy human individuals. Genomic DNA, for the unsorted samples, came from roughly 90 million PBMCs. The replicate PCRs on unsorted PBMC were given around 280 ng DNA, which is 25,000 to 30,000 T cell genomes. The method was immunoSEQ multiplex PCR; TCRdb's version includes in-frame clones alone and lacks a portion of them. The sample has fewer than 600,000 clones, 70% to 80% seen once. The TCR comes from a woman aged 40-49 years in good health. Some clones in this sample may be carry-over from other donors' samples. The sequenced material came from PBMCs.

Written as DNA, the CDR3 is TGTGCCAGCAGCCCACGGACAGGGGGTTTGAATCAGCCCCAGCATTTT. Amino acids: CASSPRTGGLNQPQHF. The chain carries TRBV28 and TRBJ1-5; TRBD1 matches 10 bases. CDR1 and CDR2 from the germline V gene are MDHEN and SYDVKM. The CDR3 is made up of 16 amino acids. V was pared by 6 bases and J by 4 bases, with 9 bases of the junction left unmatched.